The next 8 T cell receptor beta chains were all read from a single sample in a study of blood T cell repertoires in COVID-19. Data came from immunoSEQ multiplex PCR; TCRdb stores just in-frame clones and leaves some out. The table shows tens of thousands of clones, with around 83% occurring only once. Input material: peripheral blood. The receptors derive from a woman in her 70s in a cohort sampled during active COVID-19.

The genes are TRBV10-2 and TRBJ2-1; weak D call: TRBD1 (6 bases). The ends were cut back, 0 bases at V and 6 bases at J, with 9 bases in the middle. The germline V gene has CDR1 WSHSY and CDR2 SAAADI. The CDR3 totals 14 residues. The CDR3 DNA reads TGCGCCAGCAGTGAGTCGTCCAGGGGCAATGAGCAGTTCTTC. Translation gives CASSESSRGNEQFF.

The chain combines TRBV7-9 with TRBJ2-2, with 15 bases aligning to TRBD2. The CDR3 is made up of 17 amino acids. The germline gives CDR1 SEHNR, CDR2 FQNEAQ (reference sequence). The trim removed 4 bases at V and 2 bases at J, leaving 2 bases unmatched. CDR3 DNA: TGTGCCAGCAGCTCGGGACTAGCGGGGGGTAACACCGGGGAGCTGTTTTTT. Amino acid sequence: CASSSGLAGGNTGELFF.

The chain joins TRBV6-6 to TRBJ1-4, with TRBD1 matching over 9 bases. J was trimmed by 6 bases and V by 6 bases; bases with no gene match: 20. Germline V gene data show CDR1 as MNHNY and CDR2 as SVGAGI (reference sequence). The CDR3 loop spans 19 amino acids. CDR3 loop: CASSSGTGSVSGLDEKLFF. For the CDR3, the DNA is TGTGCCAGCAGCTCCGGGACAGGGTCTGTCTCGGGGCTTGATGAAAAACTGTTTTTT.

The V and J genes are TRBV28 and TRBJ1-6; TRBD1 matches 9 bases. This CDR3 has 14 amino acids. The germline V gene encodes CDR1 MDHEN and CDR2 SYDVKM. Trimming took 5 bases from V and 14 from J; bases not matched to a gene: 10. The CDR3 loop is CASSINRGLGTLHF. CDR3 bases: TGTGCCAGCAGTATAAACAGGGGGCTAGGTACCCTCCACTTT.

By its share, this clone is medium-sized. Other nucleotide sequences in the sample specify the same CDR3. The chain carries TRBV10-1 and TRBJ1-3; D uncertain. V was cut by 5 bases and J by 2 bases, with 7 bases left in between. Germline assignment: CDR1 WNHNN and CDR2 SYGVQD (reference sequence). The CDR3 loop spans 13 amino acids. The chain's CDR3 is CASSPGTGNTIYF. DNA for the CDR3: TGCGCCAGCAGTCCGGGAACTGGAAACACCATATATTTT.

V and J are TRBV4-3 and TRBJ2-2; TRBD2 agrees at 16 bases. This CDR3 is 20 amino acids long. The ends lost 5 bases at V and 4 bases at J; junction bases unmatched: 13. The germline CDR1 and CDR2 sequences are LGHNA and YSLEER. CDR3 loop: CASSEGLGLAGGPSTGELFF. The CDR3 DNA is TGCGCCAGCAGCGAAGGGCTGGGACTAGCGGGAGGGCCGAGCACCGGGGAGCTGTTTTTT.

The chain has TRBV9 and TRBJ2-1, with unresolved D. The germline V gene has CDR1 SGDLS and CDR2 YYNGEE. This CDR3 comprises 15 residues. V gave up 4 bases and J gave up 0 bases, with 11 bases separating them. CDR3 residues: CASSPGIGSYNEQFF. CDR3 in DNA: TGTGCCAGCAGCCCGGGTATAGGCTCCTACAATGAGCAGTTCTTC. Full variable domain (outside the CDR3, taken from reference TRBV9 and TRBJ2-1): DSGVTQTPKHLITATGQRVTLRCSPRSGDLSVYWYQQSLDQGLQFLIQYYNGEERAKGNILERFSAQQFPDLHSELNLSSLELGDSALYFCASSPGIGSYNEQFFGPGTRLTVL.

This chain connects TRBV6-5 to TRBJ1-1; weak D call: TRBD1 (5 bases). This CDR3 has 15 amino acids. Trimming took 5 bases from V and 1 from J, leaving 14 bases between them. The germline V gene has CDR1 MNHEY and CDR2 SVGAGI. The CDR3 region is CASSPLGAPNTEAFF. In DNA form, the CDR3 reads TGTGCCAGCAGTCCGCTTGGGGCACCGAACACTGAAGCTTTCTTT.